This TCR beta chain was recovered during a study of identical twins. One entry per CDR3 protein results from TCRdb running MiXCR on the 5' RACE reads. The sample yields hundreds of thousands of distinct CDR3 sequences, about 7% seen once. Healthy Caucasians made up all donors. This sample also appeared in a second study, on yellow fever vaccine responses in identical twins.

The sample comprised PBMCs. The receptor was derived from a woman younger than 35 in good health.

The CDR3 here is CASSLATGNANTEAFF. As DNA, the CDR3 is TGCGCCAGCAGCTTGGCGACAGGGAACGCTAACACTGAAGCTTTCTTT. J is TRBJ1-1 and V is TRBV5-1, with TRBD1 matching over 7 bases. Germline CDR1 SGHRS, CDR2 YFSETQ. J gave up 2 bases and V 0 bases, and 7 bases lay outside the gene matches. This CDR3 is 16 amino acids long.